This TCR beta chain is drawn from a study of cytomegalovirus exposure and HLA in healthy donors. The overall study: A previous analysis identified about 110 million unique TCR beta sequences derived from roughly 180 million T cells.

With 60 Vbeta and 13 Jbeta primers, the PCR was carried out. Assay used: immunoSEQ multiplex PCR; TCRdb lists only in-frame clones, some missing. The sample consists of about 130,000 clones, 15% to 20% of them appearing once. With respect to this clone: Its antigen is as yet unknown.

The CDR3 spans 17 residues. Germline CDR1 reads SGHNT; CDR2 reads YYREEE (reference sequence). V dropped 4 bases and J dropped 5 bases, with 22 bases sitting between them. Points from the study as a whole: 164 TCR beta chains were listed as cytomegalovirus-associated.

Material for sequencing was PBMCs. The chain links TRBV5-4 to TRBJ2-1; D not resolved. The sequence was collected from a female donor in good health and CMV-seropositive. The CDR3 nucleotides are TGTGCCAGCAGCCCCTTCGCGGCCAGTGCTATCAACAATGAGCAGTTCTTC. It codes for CASSPFAASAINNEQFF. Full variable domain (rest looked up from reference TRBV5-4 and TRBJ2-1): ETGVTQSPTHLIKTRGQQVTLRCSSQSGHNTVSWYQQALGQGPQFIFQYYREEENGRGNFPPRFSGLQFPNYSSELNVNALELDDSALYLCASSPFAASAINNEQFFGPGTRLTVL.